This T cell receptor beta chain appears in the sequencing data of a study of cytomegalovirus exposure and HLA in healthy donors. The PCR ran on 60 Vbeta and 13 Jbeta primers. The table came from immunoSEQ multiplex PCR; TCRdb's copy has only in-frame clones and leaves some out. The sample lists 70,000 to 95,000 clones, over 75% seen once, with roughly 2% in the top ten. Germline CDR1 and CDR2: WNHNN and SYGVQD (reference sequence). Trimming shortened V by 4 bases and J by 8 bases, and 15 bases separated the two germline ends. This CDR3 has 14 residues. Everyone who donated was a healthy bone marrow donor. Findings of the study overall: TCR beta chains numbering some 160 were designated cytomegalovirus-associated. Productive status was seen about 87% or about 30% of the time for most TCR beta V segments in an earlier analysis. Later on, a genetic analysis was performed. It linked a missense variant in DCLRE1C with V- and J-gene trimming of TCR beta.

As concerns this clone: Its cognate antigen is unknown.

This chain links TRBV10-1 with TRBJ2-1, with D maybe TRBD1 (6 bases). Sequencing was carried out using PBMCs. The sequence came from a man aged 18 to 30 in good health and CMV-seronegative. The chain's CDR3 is CASSGSGGRDEQFF. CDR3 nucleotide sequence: TGCGCCAGCAGTGGTTCTGGGGGCCGGGATGAGCAGTTCTTC.